The clone carrying this T cell receptor (beta chain) was observed at least ten times. Its antigen is undetermined. Germline-derived CDR1 and CDR2 are SGHAT and FQNNGV. Trimming removed 5 bases from V and 5 bases from J; junction bases left unmatched: 12. The CDR3 runs 18 residues. The data are from a study of T cell repertoires in cytomegalovirus infection. The overall study: CMV infection plus the matching HLA type was flagged by public TCR beta signatures.

Via MiXCR, TCRdb re-called the reads, giving one row per CDR3 protein. The data show approximately 490,000 distinct CDR3 sequences, approximately 10% seen once. Broader study findings: People with CMV and the relevant HLA were identified by cumulative public TCR beta family frequency. It was HLA-C-restricted CMV-specific TCR beta clonotypes that dominated the response ex vivo.

The clonotype comes from a human donor in good health (CMV status not recorded). Some clones in this sample may be carry-over from other donors' samples. The specimen sequenced was PBMCs. The chain is built from TRBV11-2 and TRBJ2-3; the match to TRBD2 covers 14 bases. CDR3 nucleotides: TGTGCCAGCAGCCCCCCCGAGGGACTAGCGGGAGTTGGAGATACGCAGTATTTT. It yields the protein CASSPPEGLAGVGDTQYF.